One sample yielded the 15 T cell receptor beta chains listed below, sequenced in a study of shared clonotypes between healthy human individuals. Positive CCR7 selection of CD45RO-negative cells yielded the naive CD8 cells, and terminally differentiated effector memory CD45RA+ cells were excluded. Generated by immunoSEQ multiplex PCR, the TCRdb table keeps only in-frame clones and is missing some. The sample records some 2.1 million clones, just under 95% being singletons. Material: naive CD8+ T cells sorted from blood. These receptors all come from a man aged 18 to 30 in good health.

Concerning this clone: Other nucleotide sequences from this sample produce the same CDR3. The V call is TRBV7-6, the J call TRBJ2-7; D gene ambiguous. The CDR3 extends over 13 amino acids. Per germline, CDR1 SGHVS and CDR2 FNYEAQ. V was cut by 0 bases and J by 4 bases, with 7 bases left in between. The DNA of the CDR3 is TGTGCCAGCAGCTTAGCGGGCGATTACGAGCAGTACTTC. The encoded protein is CASSLAGDYEQYF.

This clone showed up just once. Sequence at one end of the junction differs from germline and may be a read error. The chain couples TRBV7-9 to TRBJ1-1, with 7 nucleotides matching TRBD1. Germline V gene lookup returns CDR1 SEHNR and CDR2 FQNEAQ (reference sequence). The CDR3 spans 12 residues. The CDR3 DNA is TGTGCCAGCAGCTACGGACAGGCTGAGGCTTTCTTT. Protein product: CASSYGQAEAFF.

The chain uses TRBV14 and TRBJ2-1, with a weak D call TRBD1 (6 bases). Trimming took 5 bases from V and 5 from J, leaving 10 bases between them. Per germline, CDR1 SGHDN and CDR2 FVKESK. The CDR3 runs 13 residues. CDR3 sequence: CASSWGRHNEQFF. The CDR3 nucleotides are TGTGCCAGCAGCTGGGGGCGTCACAATGAGCAGTTCTTC. The full variable domain, completed using reference TRBV14 and TRBJ2-1, is EAGVTQFPSHSVIEKGQTVTLRCDPISGHDNLYWYRRVMGKEIKFLLHFVKESKQDESGMPNNRFLAERTGGTYSTLKVQPAELEDSGVYFCASSWGRHNEQFFGPGTRLTVL.

This chain uses TRBV27 with TRBJ2-3; TRBD1 is a possible D gene (5 bases). Germline CDR1 and CDR2: MNHEY and SMNVEV (reference sequence). The CDR3 length is 15 residues. V was clipped by 5 bases and J by 4 bases, with 16 bases between them. The CDR3 bases are TGTGCCAGCAGTCCGACGACTCAAGGGGCAGATACGCAGTATTTT. This codes for CASSPTTQGADTQYF.

The rearrangement links TRBV9 to TRBJ1-2; perhaps TRBD1 as D (6 bases). Trimming cost V 3 bases and J 4 bases, with 16 bases left between them. Per germline, CDR1 SGDLS and CDR2 YYNGEE. The CDR3 length is 15 residues. The CDR3 DNA follows: TGTGCCAGCAGCGCAAGGACAGCGGACCTCTATGGCTACACCTTC. Its protein is CASSARTADLYGYTF.

V is TRBV2 and J is TRBJ2-7; no clear D gene. Trimming pared 1 base from V and 3 bases from J, leaving 10 bases between. Germline V CDR1 and CDR2: SNHLY, FYNNEI. This CDR3 contains 14 residues. In nucleotides, the CDR3 is TGTGCCAGCAGTGAAGGAATGAAGAGCTACGAGCAGTACTTC. As protein: CASSEGMKSYEQYF.

The V call is TRBV29-1, the J call TRBJ2-1, with 9 bases aligning to TRBD2. Germline V CDR1 and CDR2: SQVTM, ANQGSEA. CDR3 length equals 14 residues. Trimming cost V 4 bases and J 4 bases; bases outside gene matches: 5. The CDR3 loop is CSVGGAGGYNEQFF. The CDR3 region has the DNA TGCAGCGTTGGCGGAGCGGGAGGTTACAATGAGCAGTTCTTC.

The genes are TRBV4-1 and TRBJ1-2; D is possibly TRBD1 (5 bases). The CDR3 spans 15 residues. Between the trimmed V and J ends, which lost 1 base and 6 bases, there was a span of 15 bases. Germline V lookup: CDR1 MGHRA, CDR2 YSYEKL. DNA for the CDR3: TGCGCCAGCAGCCAAGTGAGACAGCCCAGGGATGGCTACACCTTC. Its translation is CASSQVRQPRDGYTF.

J is TRBJ1-2 and V is TRBV5-1; D remains ambiguous. Germline V gene lookup returns CDR1 SGHRS and CDR2 YFSETQ. This CDR3 comprises 13 residues. Trimming left V 0 bases short and J 8 bases short, with 11 bases between. This CDR3 reads CASSLASGIGYTF. In DNA form, the CDR3 reads TGCGCCAGCAGCTTGGCCTCGGGAATCGGCTACACCTTC.

Comment on this clone: Distinct nucleotide sequences in the sample also encode this CDR3. The CDR3: CASSFRGLYTEAFF. The CDR3 DNA reads TGTGCCAGCAGTTTTAGGGGGCTCTACACTGAAGCTTTCTTT. This chain links TRBV28 with TRBJ1-1; 7 bases fit TRBD1. Germline trimming cut 3 bases from V and 3 bases from J; bases unmatched to any gene: 4. The CDR3 loop spans 14 amino acids. Germline loops: CDR1 MDHEN, CDR2 SYDVKM. Filled out from reference TRBV28 and TRBJ1-1, the complete variable domain reads DVKVTQSSRYLVKRTGEKVFLECVQDMDHENMFWYRQDPGLGLRLIYFSYDVKMKEKGDIPEGYSVSREKKERFSLILESASTNQTSMYLCASSFRGLYTEAFFGQGTRLTVV.

DNA for the CDR3: TGCAGCGTCTACAAGGACGGTGAAGCTTTCTTT. Protein sequence: CSVYKDGEAFF. The J gene is TRBJ1-1, the V gene TRBV29-1; D unclear. The length of the CDR3 is 11 residues. The germline CDR1 and CDR2 sequences are SQVTM and ANQGSEA. Between the trimmed V and J ends, which lost 6 bases and 7 bases, there was a span of 12 bases.

This chain joins TRBV21-1 and TRBJ1-2; TRBD1 reflects the table's D call only, with no check against the DNA. TRBV21-1 is listed as a pseudogene. The CDR3 has 13 amino acids. The CDR3 DNA reads TGTGCCAGCAGCGAGACAGGGGGCGATGGCTACACCTTC. Protein product: CASSETGGDGYTF.

The chain is built from TRBV5-1 and TRBJ2-5; 14 bases agree with TRBD2. There are 16 residues in the CDR3. The J segment lost 3 bases and the V segment lost 4 bases, leaving 5 bases of the junction unmatched. CDR1 and CDR2 from the germline V gene are SGHRS and YFSETQ. In DNA form, the CDR3 reads TGCGCCAGCAGCACGGGACTAGCGGGAGTGGAAGAGACCCAGTACTTC. It specifies CASSTGLAGVEETQYF.

The chain couples TRBV28 to TRBJ2-7; no firm D call. V lost 3 bases and J 3 bases, leaving 9 bases between the germline ends. Looked up from germline, CDR1 is MDHEN and CDR2 is SYDVKM. This CDR3 has 13 residues. The DNA of the CDR3 is TGTGCCAGCAGTTTCCAGGAAGACTACGAGCAGTACTTC. It codes for CASSFQEDYEQYF.

This sequence joins TRBV11-3 and TRBJ2-1; D uncertain. The germline V gene has CDR1 SGHNT and CDR2 YENEEA. Between the trimmed V and J ends, which lost 0 bases and 0 bases, there was a span of 6 bases. This CDR3 spans 15 amino acids. CDR3 sequence reads: CASSLDISSYNEQFF. Here the CDR3 DNA reads TGTGCCAGCAGCTTAGATATTAGCTCCTACAATGAGCAGTTCTTC.